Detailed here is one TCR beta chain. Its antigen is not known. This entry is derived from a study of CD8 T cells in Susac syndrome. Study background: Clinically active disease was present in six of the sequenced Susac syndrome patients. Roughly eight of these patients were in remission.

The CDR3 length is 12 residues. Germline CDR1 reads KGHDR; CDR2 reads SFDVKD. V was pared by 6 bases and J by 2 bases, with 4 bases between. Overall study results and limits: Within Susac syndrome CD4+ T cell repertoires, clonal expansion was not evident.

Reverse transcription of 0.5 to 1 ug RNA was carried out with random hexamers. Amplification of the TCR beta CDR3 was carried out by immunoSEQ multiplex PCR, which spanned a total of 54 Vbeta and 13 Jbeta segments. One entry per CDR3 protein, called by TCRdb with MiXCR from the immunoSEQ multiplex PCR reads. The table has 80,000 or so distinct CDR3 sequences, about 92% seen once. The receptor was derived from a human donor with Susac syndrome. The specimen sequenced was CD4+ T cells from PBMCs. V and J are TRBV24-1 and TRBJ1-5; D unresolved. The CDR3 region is CATSQRNQPQHF. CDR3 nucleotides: TGTGCCACCAGTCAACGCAATCAGCCCCAGCATTTT.